This TCR beta chain appears in the sequencing data of a study of Graves' ophthalmopathy and Graves' hyperthyroidism. This clonotype appeared a few times. Ages of hyperthyroidism patients ran from 18 to 65, and their diagnoses were new, under 2 months' duration. Exclusion covered patients with other autoimmune diseases or uncontrolled infections (as well as pregnancy or lactation). Symptoms, serum thyroxine and TRAb, thyroid ultrasound, and orbital computed tomography formed the diagnostic basis. The CDR3 spans 10 residues. Germline-derived CDR1 and CDR2 are SQVTM and ANQGSEA. V lost 4 bases to trimming and J lost 7 bases, with 7 bases between them. From RNA, the CDR3 regions of TCR beta chains were amplified and sequenced. The first-round RT-PCR employed HTBI primers together with the Qiagen OneStep RT-PCR kit. A multiplex PCR was then performed as the second round. TCRdb re-derived calls from the multiplex PCR reads in MiXCR, one entry per CDR3 protein. Here the sample spans some 1.1 million distinct CDR3 sequences, about two fifths being singletons.

The rearrangement joins TRBV29-1 to TRBJ2-5, with D hard to call. The sample comprised peripheral blood or thyroid tissue (not recorded which). This clonotype was sampled from an adult man with Graves' hyperthyroidism. CDR3 nucleotides: TGCAGCGTTGGGGGTAGGACCCAGTACTTC. The encoded protein is CSVGGRTQYF.